The clone carrying this TCR beta chain has a count of ten or more. Antigen unknown. Every patient was affected by relapse after autologous stem cell transplantation, while exposure to brentuximab vedotin was not uniform. Classifying best responses yielded complete response, partial response or progressive disease. CDR1 and CDR2 (germline): MNHEY, SVGAGI. Trimming removed 6 bases from V and 8 bases from J; junction bases left unmatched: 3. CDR3 length: 14 amino acids. This record belongs to a study of PD-1 blockade in classical Hodgkin lymphoma. Study-level results: Baseline diversity resembling that of newly diagnosed patients was seen in complete responders.

Some clones are missing from TCRdb's copy, which holds only in-frame ones; the method was immunoSEQ multiplex PCR. The table lists some 150,000 clones, around four fifths of them singletons. This sample comprised peripheral blood mononuclear cells (PBMCs), obtained before the second cycle of nivolumab. This clonotype originated in a human donor with classical Hodgkin lymphoma. The chain has TRBV6-5 and TRBJ2-1, with TRBD2 identical over 14 bases. CDR3: CASRGTSGSYEQFF. As DNA, the CDR3 is TGTGCCAGCAGAGGGACTAGCGGGAGCTATGAGCAGTTCTTC.